This TCR beta chain appears in the sequencing data of a study of blood T cell repertoires in COVID-19. Overall study: The analysed material was cDNA or gDNA that came from T cells, B-cell-depleted T cells, or PBMCs.

Participant-reported clinical history was the basis for cohort assignment. The V end was cut by 1 base, the J end by 5 bases, with 11 bases between. Germline V gene data show CDR1 as SGHTA and CDR2 as FQGNSA. This CDR3 has 14 residues. Under the authors' procedure: Amplified reference gene primers provided the basis for estimating nucleated cell counts. Repertoires were generated with immunoSEQ multiplex PCR, while TCRdb's copy carries only in-frame clones and drops some. The V and J calls and clone size were taken over from that table, and D and trimming were inferred from the DNA. This table holds over 250,000 clones, 88% found once.

The origin of this receptor is a woman in her sixties in a cohort exposed to, infected with or recovered from COVID-19 (not recorded which). Sequenced material: PBMCs or T cells enriched from blood (not recorded which). V and J are TRBV7-2 and TRBJ2-5; D might be TRBD1 (5 bases). CDR3 DNA: TGTGCCAGCAGCTTAGTGTTCAGGGCTGAGACCCAGTACTTC. This gives the protein CASSLVFRAETQYF. Based on the CDR3 plus reference TRBV7-2 and TRBJ2-5, the full variable domain is GAGVSQSPSNKVTEKGKDVELRCDPISGHTALYWYRQSLGQGLEFLIYFQGNSAPDKSGLPSDRFSAERTGGSVSTLTIQRTQQEDSAVYLCASSLVFRAETQYFGPGTRLLVL.